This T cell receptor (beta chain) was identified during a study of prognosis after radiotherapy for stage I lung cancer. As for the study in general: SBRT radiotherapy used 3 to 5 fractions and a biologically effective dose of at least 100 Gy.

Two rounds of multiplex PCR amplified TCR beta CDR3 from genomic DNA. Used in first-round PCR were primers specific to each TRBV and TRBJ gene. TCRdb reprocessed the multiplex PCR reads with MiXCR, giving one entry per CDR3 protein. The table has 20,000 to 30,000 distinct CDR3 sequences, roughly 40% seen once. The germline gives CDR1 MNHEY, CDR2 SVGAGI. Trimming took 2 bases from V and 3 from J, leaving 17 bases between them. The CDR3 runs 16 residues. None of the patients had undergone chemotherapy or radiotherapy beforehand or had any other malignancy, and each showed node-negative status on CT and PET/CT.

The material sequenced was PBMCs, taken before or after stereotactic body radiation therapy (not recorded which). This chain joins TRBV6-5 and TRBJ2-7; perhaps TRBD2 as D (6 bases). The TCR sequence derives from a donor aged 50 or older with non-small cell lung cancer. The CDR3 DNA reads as TGTGCCAGCAGTTACAATCCGGGGACTGGACTCTACGAGCAGTACTTC. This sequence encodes CASSYNPGTGLYEQYF.